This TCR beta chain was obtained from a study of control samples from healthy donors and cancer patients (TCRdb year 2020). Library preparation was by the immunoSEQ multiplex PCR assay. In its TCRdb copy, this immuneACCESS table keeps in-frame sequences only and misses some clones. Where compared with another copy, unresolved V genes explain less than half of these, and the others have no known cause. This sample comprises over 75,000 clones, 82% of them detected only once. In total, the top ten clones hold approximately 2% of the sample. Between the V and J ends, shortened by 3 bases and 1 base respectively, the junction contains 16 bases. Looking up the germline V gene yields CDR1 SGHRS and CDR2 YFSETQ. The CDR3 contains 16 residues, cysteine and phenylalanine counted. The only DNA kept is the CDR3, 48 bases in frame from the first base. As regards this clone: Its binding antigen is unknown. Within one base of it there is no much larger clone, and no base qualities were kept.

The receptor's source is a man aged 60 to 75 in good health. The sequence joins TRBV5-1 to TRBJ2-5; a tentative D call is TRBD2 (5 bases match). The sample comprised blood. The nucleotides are TGCGCCAGCAGCTCAGGCGGGTTCAGAGGCCAAGAGACCCAGTACTTC. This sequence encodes CASSSGGFRGQETQYF.